This TCR beta chain was recovered during a study of T cell responses to AZD1222 COVID-19 vaccine. Sequencing used immunoSEQ multiplex PCR; TCRdb keeps in-frame clones, though not all of them. Of roughly 100,000 clones listed, around nine tenths are singletons. The TCR sequence derives from an adult in good health. The specimen comprised peripheral blood, sampled on day 0 of AZD1222 vaccination.

The CDR3 here is CASRGQRYGYTF. The CDR3 nucleotides read TGTGCCAGCCGCGGACAGCGCTATGGCTACACCTTC. The V and J genes are TRBV6-6 and TRBJ1-2, with D tentatively TRBD1 (6 bases). Trimming shortened V by 8 bases and J by 4 bases, and 11 bases separated the two germline ends. The CDR3 contains 12 residues. CDR1 is MNHNY and CDR2 is SVGAGI in the germline V gene (reference sequence).